This passage covers 3 T cell receptor beta chains from one sample sequenced in a study of radiation and T cells in renal cell carcinoma (dated by TCRdb to between 2020 and 2021). Interpreted using the paper, the time point label stands for: baseline pretreatment blood. This specimen's treatment or condition label, interpreted: 15 Gy SBRT to primary tumor, nephrectomy 4 weeks later. Receptors were amplified or captured by the immunoSEQ multiplex PCR assay. TCRdb's version of the immuneACCESS table is confined to in-frame rearrangements and falls short of the full clone set. An unresolved V gene accounts for under half of the shortfall where checked; the remainder is of unknown origin. The sample table holds about 50,000 clones, of which roughly 80% were seen once. Jointly, the top ten make up roughly a third of the sample. This specimen consisted of blood, obtained from a patient whose treatment included radiotherapy and nephrectomy. These receptors came from a woman in her seventies with renal cell carcinoma.

The rearrangement links TRBV4-2 to TRBJ2-2; 8 bases map to TRBD2. V shed 2 bases and J 6 bases; nucleotides not matched to a gene: 8. This CDR3 is built from 16 residues. The germline CDR1 and CDR2 sequences are LGHNA and YNFKEQ. DNA of the CDR3: TGTGCCAGCAGCCAATACGTTAGCGGGACTTCCGGGGAGCTGTTTTTT. Its protein is CASSQYVSGTSGELFF.

The genes are TRBV11-2 and TRBJ2-7; D is ambiguous. CDR1 and CDR2 (germline): SGHAT, FQNNGV. Trimming pared 5 bases from V and 4 bases from J, leaving 15 bases between. The CDR3 contains 14 residues. For the CDR3, the DNA is TGTGCCAGCAGCCCAAGACCAAGTTCTTACGAGCAGTACTTC. Translation gives CASSPRPSSYEQYF.

The rearrangement joins TRBV27 to TRBJ2-2; D unresolved. This CDR3 has 13 amino acids. The germline CDR1 and CDR2 sequences are MNHEY and SMNVEV (reference sequence). V lost 8 bases, J lost 5 bases, and 12 bases lay in between. The chain's CDR3 is CASAISVTGELFF. For the CDR3, the DNA is TGTGCCAGCGCGATATCCGTTACCGGGGAGCTGTTTTTT.